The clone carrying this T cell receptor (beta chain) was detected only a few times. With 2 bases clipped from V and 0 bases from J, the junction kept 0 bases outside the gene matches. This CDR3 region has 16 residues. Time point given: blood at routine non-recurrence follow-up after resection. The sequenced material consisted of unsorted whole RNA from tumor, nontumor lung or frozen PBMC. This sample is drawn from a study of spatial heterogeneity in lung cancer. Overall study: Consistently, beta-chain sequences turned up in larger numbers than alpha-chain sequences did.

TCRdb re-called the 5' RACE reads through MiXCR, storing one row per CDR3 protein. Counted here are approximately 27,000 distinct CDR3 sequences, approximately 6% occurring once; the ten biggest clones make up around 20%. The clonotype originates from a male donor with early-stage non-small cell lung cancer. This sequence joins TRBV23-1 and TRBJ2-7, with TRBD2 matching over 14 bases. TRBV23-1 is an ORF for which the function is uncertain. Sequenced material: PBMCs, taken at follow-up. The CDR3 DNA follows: TGCGCCAGCAGTCAAGGACTAGCGGGAGGCTCCTACGAGCAGTACGTC. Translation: CASSQGLAGGSYEQYV.